What follows is one T cell receptor (beta chain) and its context. Its target is unknown. The record originates from a study of shared clonotypes between healthy human individuals. Findings and limits, study-wide: When compared with the clonotypes that were shared by all four sorted-subset donors, the non-shared clonotypes turned out to have lower generation probabilities. On the whole, naive subsets had larger estimated richness than memory subsets had. The small donor group covered limited genetic and exposure diversity.

The protocol was immunoSEQ multiplex PCR, while the TCRdb copy is restricted to in-frame clones and leaves out a portion. The data show some 1,100,000 clones, about 80% seen once. This CDR3 has 12 amino acids. The V gene's germline CDR1 is MDHEN and CDR2 SYDVKM. The chain links TRBV28 to TRBJ2-3; D gene ambiguous. Sequencing input: memory CD4+ T cells from PBMCs. Documented subset: CD45RA-negative fraction. The sequence derives from a man between 18 and 29 years old in good health. Some clones in this sample may be carry-over from other donors' samples. CDR3 loop: CASGLLTDTQYF. CDR3 nucleotide sequence: TGTGCTTCGGGCCTCCTGACCGATACGCAGTATTTT. Looking up the rest from reference TRBV28 and TRBJ2-3 gives the full variable domain: DVKVTQSSRYLVKRTGEKVFLECVQDMDHENMFWYRQDPGLGLRLIYFSYDVKMKEKGDIPEGYSVSREKKERFSLILESASTNQTSMYLCASGLLTDTQYFGPGTRLTVL.